Each of the 17 T cell receptor beta chains below was sequenced from the same sample in a study of OX40 agonist ivuxolimab in advanced cancers. The assay was immunoSEQ multiplex PCR, and TCRdb's table has in-frame clones only and misses some. The data contain approximately 73,000 clones, around 90% of them singletons. The starting material was CD4+ or CD8+ T cells sorted from blood, obtained in a trial of the OX40 agonist ivuxolimab. Receptor source: an adult with an advanced solid tumor such as melanoma, head and neck, liver or kidney cancer.

This chain joins TRBV4-2 and TRBJ2-5; 10 bases fit TRBD2. The junction had 17 bases not matched to a gene; V was cut back by 5 bases and J by 5 bases. This CDR3 is 18 amino acids long. Per the germline V gene, CDR1 is LGHNA and CDR2 is YNFKEQ. The CDR3 protein is CASSEAQLAGTGRETQYF. CDR3 DNA sequence: TGTGCCAGCAGCGAAGCCCAACTAGCGGGAACCGGGAGGGAGACCCAGTACTTC.

This clone was seen once. The chain has TRBV5-1 and TRBJ2-2; 9 bases align to TRBD1. The CDR3 runs 16 residues. Germline V lookup: CDR1 SGHRS, CDR2 YFSETQ. The junction had 8 bases not matched to a gene; V was cut back by 4 bases and J by 4 bases. In DNA, the CDR3 is TGCGCCAGCAGCACACAGGGGGCGTCCCCCACCGGGGAGCTGTTTTTT. This codes for CASSTQGASPTGELFF.

The genes are TRBV6-6 and TRBJ2-1; tentatively, D is TRBD2 (5 bases). There are 13 residues in the CDR3. Deletions cut 8 bases from V and 0 bases from J, with 8 bases between. The germline gives CDR1 MNHNY, CDR2 SVGAGI (reference sequence). CDR3 residues: CASGESSYNEQFF. The CDR3 region has the DNA TGTGCCAGCGGGGAGAGCTCCTACAATGAGCAGTTCTTC.

The chain links TRBV28 to TRBJ2-1, with 8 bases matching TRBD1. CDR1 and CDR2 from the germline V gene are MDHEN and SYDVKM. The CDR3 totals 14 residues. V lost 6 bases and J lost 7; bases outside the gene matches: 8. DNA for the CDR3: TGTGCCAGCAGCCGGACAGGGTCCTGGAATGAGCAGTTCTTC. Encoded protein: CASSRTGSWNEQFF.

The chain combines TRBV30 with TRBJ2-6, with TRBD1 as a possible D gene (7 bases). Trimming shortened V by 3 bases and J by 4 bases, and 16 bases separated the two germline ends. The CDR3 has 16 residues. Germline V gene lookup returns CDR1 GTSNPN and CDR2 SVGIG (reference sequence). The CDR3 DNA reads as TGTGCCTGGAGCGAGCCCAGGGGGAGGGGGGCCAACGTCCTGACTTTC. It encodes CAWSEPRGRGANVLTF.

The CDR3 protein is CASSLERGGLYNEQFF. DNA for the CDR3: TGTGCCAGCAGCTTGGAGCGGGGGGGCCTCTACAATGAGCAGTTCTTC. V usage is TRBV5-4 and J usage is TRBJ2-1; TRBD2 matches at 10 bases. Per germline, CDR1 SGHNT and CDR2 YYREEE (reference sequence). The CDR3 has 16 amino acids. J lost 3 bases, V lost 0 bases, and 3 bases had no gene match.

This clone was observed a few times. V usage is TRBV19 and J usage is TRBJ2-2; tentatively, D is TRBD2 (6 bases). With 3 bases removed from V and 6 bases from J, the gap between germline ends came to 11 bases. Germline-derived CDR1 and CDR2 are LNHDA and SQIVND (reference sequence). CDR3 length equals 14 residues. Here the CDR3 DNA reads TGTGCCAGTAGTATGGAGGGAGTCTCCGGGGAGCTGTTTTTT. Protein: CASSMEGVSGELFF.

The chain links TRBV5-4 to TRBJ1-2; D ambiguous. Germline lookup yields CDR1 SGHNT and CDR2 YYREEE (reference sequence). The CDR3 sequence is 12 residues long. Trimming took 2 bases from V and 8 from J, leaving 10 bases between them. CDR3 region: CASSLSQVGYTF. Written as DNA, the CDR3 is TGTGCCAGCAGCTTAAGTCAGGTCGGCTACACCTTC.

The V and J genes are TRBV5-1 and TRBJ2-1; 8 bases are a match to TRBD1. V lost 3 bases to trimming and J lost 5 bases; unmatched junction nucleotides: 7. Per the germline V gene, CDR1 is SGHRS and CDR2 is YFSETQ. The CDR3 covers 15 residues. CDR3 loop: CASSSWTGTNNEQFF. The CDR3, as DNA: TGCGCCAGCAGCTCATGGACAGGGACAAACAATGAGCAGTTCTTC.

The rearrangement links TRBV7-9 to TRBJ2-1; 7 positions match TRBD2. The CDR3 has 16 residues. Germline-derived CDR1 and CDR2 are SEHNR and FQNEAQ (reference sequence). The V segment lost 4 bases and the J segment 6 bases; nucleotides outside the gene matches: 12. CDR3 DNA: TGTGCCAGCAGCTCGCGAGTCACTAGCGCGGGCAATGAGCAGTTCTTC. It codes for CASSSRVTSAGNEQFF.

The chain carries TRBV30 and TRBJ2-1; possible D gene TRBD2, 6 bases. Per germline, CDR1 GTSNPN and CDR2 SVGIG (reference sequence). Deletions cut 0 bases from V and 10 bases from J, with 13 bases between. This CDR3 has 13 amino acids. The CDR3: CAWSVRAGSEQFF. The CDR3 coding sequence is TGTGCCTGGAGTGTAAGGGCCGGGAGCGAGCAGTTCTTC.

The chain is built from TRBV5-5 and TRBJ2-2, with D hard to call. Germline CDR1 and CDR2: SGHKS and YYEKEE (reference sequence). The CDR3 is 16 residues long. Trimming pared 4 bases from V and 0 bases from J, leaving 13 bases between. CDR3 loop: CASSLGPNPNTGELFF. Here the CDR3 DNA reads TGTGCCAGCAGCCTGGGCCCAAATCCGAACACCGGGGAGCTGTTTTTT. The full variable domain, its missing parts supplied by reference TRBV5-5 and TRBJ2-2, is DAGVTQSPTHLIKTRGQQVTLRCSPISGHKSVSWYQQVLGQGPQFIFQYYEKEERGRGNFPDRFSARQFPNYSSELNVNALLLGDSALYLCASSLGPNPNTGELFFGEGSRLTVL.

This chain connects TRBV19 to TRBJ1-1; a possible D gene is TRBD1 (6 bases). The germline V gene encodes CDR1 LNHDA and CDR2 SQIVND (reference sequence). Trimming removed 4 bases from V and 4 bases from J, with 10 bases in between. CDR3 length: 13 residues. The DNA of the CDR3 is TGTGCCAGTAGTACCCGACAGGCCACTGAAGCTTTCTTT. This encodes CASSTRQATEAFF.

The CDR3 region is CASRSSGANVLTF. As DNA, the CDR3 is TGTGCCAGCAGGAGCTCTGGGGCCAACGTCCTGACTTTC. The J gene is TRBJ2-6, the V gene TRBV2; D uncertain. The CDR3 is 13 amino acids. The germline V and J ends were trimmed by 6 bases and 0 bases, with 3 bases remaining between them. Germline CDR1 and CDR2: SNHLY and FYNNEI.

This clone was observed a handful of times. This chain connects TRBV10-2 to TRBJ2-7; 9 bases are shared with TRBD1. The CDR3 runs to 12 residues. CDR1 and CDR2 (germline): WSHSY, SAAADI. Unmatched junction bases numbered 4, after V lost 8 bases and J lost 5 bases. This CDR3 is CASAWTGDEQYF. The CDR3 DNA reads as TGCGCCAGCGCTTGGACAGGGGACGAGCAGTACTTC.

The chain combines TRBV18 with TRBJ1-1; no clear D gene. The CDR3 contains 16 residues. CDR1 is KGHSH and CDR2 is LQKENI in the germline V gene. Trimming left V 0 bases short and J 5 bases short, with 16 bases between. CDR3 coding DNA: TGTGCCAGCTCACCACCAGGGTCGAAGGCTCTTACTGAAGCTTTCTTT. This translates into CASSPPGSKALTEAFF.

The CDR3 here is CASRRTDINEKLFF. The CDR3 region has the DNA TGTGCCAGCAGGAGGACAGATATTAATGAAAAACTGTTTTTT. This chain connects TRBV2 to TRBJ1-4; possibly TRBD1 for D (6 bases). The CDR3 totals 14 residues. Germline V gives CDR1 SNHLY, CDR2 FYNNEI. V dropped 6 bases and J dropped 4 bases, with 12 bases sitting between them. Using reference TRBV2 and TRBJ1-4 for the parts outside the CDR3, the full variable domain is EPEVTQTPSHQVTQMGQEVILRCVPISNHLYFYWYRQILGQKVEFLVSFYNNEISEKSEIFDDQFSVERPDGSNFTLKIRSTKLEDSAMYFCASRRTDINEKLFFGSGTQLSVL.